This T cell receptor (beta chain) originates from a study of vaccination effects on CD4 cells after COVID-19. Study-wide context: Two-dose vaccination with either BNT162b2 or mRNA-1273 was given to the participants.

Antigen-specific CD4+ T cells expanded by the ViraFEST assay with viral peptide pools were then sequenced. At the end of nine to ten days of culture, CD4+ T cells were isolated. Vaccinated recipients, who were negative for nucleocapsid antibodies, had no history of SARS-CoV-2 infection. In the case of this clone: Antigen specificity is unknown.

The ends lost 3 bases at V and 3 bases at J; junction bases unmatched: 11. Germline CDR1 reads SGHDN; CDR2 reads FVKESK. This CDR3 comprises 17 residues. Points from the study as a whole: Only a single clone (1 of 255 vaccine-induced clones in healthy vaccinees) cross-reacted with common cold coronaviruses.

Produced via immunoSEQ multiplex PCR; TCRdb's table is partial and in-frame only. This table has tens of thousands of clones, approximately 79% appearing once. The chain joins TRBV14 to TRBJ2-4; 7 positions match TRBD1. This TCR was recovered from a human donor who received a COVID-19 vaccine. Sequenced here: CD4+ T cells from PBMCs cultured with HCoV-OC43 spike peptides, sampled before COVID-19 vaccination. This sample's subset: HCoV-OC43 spike overlapping peptide pool stimulation. The CDR3 region is CASSHSRGRFDKNIQYF. In DNA, the CDR3 is TGTGCCAGCAGCCATTCTAGGGGGCGATTTGACAAAAACATTCAGTACTTC.